This T cell receptor (beta chain) was documented in a study of T cell responses to AZD1222 COVID-19 vaccine (dated by TCRdb to the early 2020s). For the wider study: AZD1222 recipients whose second dose came at about 4 weeks and those whose second dose came at about 12 weeks were combined into one group, since spike-specific TCR depth and breadth did not differ between the two schedules. A total of just over 230 trial participants underwent TCR sequencing, of whom around 210 had received two doses of AZD1222 and around 25 had received two doses of the MenACWY control vaccine. Trial participants were enrolled by age into 18-55, 56-69 and 70-plus year subgroups, with roughly 160, 29 and 62 TCR-sequenced participants respectively. The full study reports these points: Because no day 14 peak-response samples were available, repertoires were characterized only after the peak T cell response. The whole spike protein was spanned by vaccine-associated CD4 TCRs, and dominant responses were seen in regions 160-218 and 743-854. Participants were mostly white British, with more females than males. The authors suggested clonal diversity may have been underestimated. The 56-69-year group was small, and its depth increase did not reach significance, likely because of low power. Nearly half of unique spike-specific TCRs reportedly recognized epitopes outside regions mutated in the B.1.351 and B.1.1.7 variants. Conclusions about previously exposed vaccinees are limited, since just 6 or 7 AZD1222 recipients were seropositive for SARS-CoV-2 at baseline. A significant rise in spike-specific TCR breadth and depth was observed after two AZD1222 doses relative to day 0 and relative to MenACWY recipients.

This specimen's time point label, interpreted: baseline before first vaccination. Samples from vaccinated people were obtained from the UK trials COV001 and COV002, which included a single-blind randomized controlled phase 2/3 trial of AZD1222 (ChAdOx1 nCoV-19) in healthy adults. Trial participant PBMC samples were collected at day 0 and day 28 after the second dose for TCRbeta chain sequencing. As concerns this clone: Its binding antigen is unknown. Base-call qualities are not available, and no considerably larger clone is one nucleotide away.

The CDR3 regions of human TCRbeta chains were analyzed by immunosequencing. As for the original processing: TCRs in the repertoires were compared against a reference library of SARS-CoV-2-specific TCRs that had been generated with the MIRA antigen-specificity platform. Breadth was defined as the fraction of unique TCRs that were SARS-CoV-2-associated, and depth was defined as the fraction of total T cells that were SARS-CoV-2-associated. Using the MIRA data, each spike-specific TCR was assigned both to the spike region to which the TCR was reactive and to a CD4 or CD8 class. Log10-transformed breadth and depth values were compared by one-way ANOVA with Sidak's multiple comparisons tests. The source is immuneACCESS, and TCRdb retained only in-frame sequences with V and J called. Part of the clones is not carried over; for the studies checked, unresolved V genes explain less than half of this, and the remainder is unexplained. Clone size and the V and J calls come from that table; the DNA yielded D and trimming. In this sample the table shows under 170,000 clones, around 94% of which occur a single time. The ten largest clones add up to around 1.3% of the sample.

The sample consisted of peripheral blood, taken on day 0 of AZD1222 vaccination. This TCR was sampled from an adult in good health.

The DNA reads TGTGCCAGCAGCGTGGACAGGGGGGAGACCCAGTACTTC. This sequence encodes CASSVDRGETQYF. The chain links TRBV7-7 with TRBJ2-5; TRBD1 lines up with 10 middle nucleotides. From the germline V gene (reference sequence), CDR1 is SSHAT and CDR2 is FNYEAQ. Trimmed from V: 5 bases; trimmed from J: 5 bases; junction bases lacking a gene match: 2. Including cysteine and phenylalanine, the CDR3 has 13 amino acids. The only DNA kept is the CDR3, 39 bases in frame from the first base.